This T cell receptor beta chain was identified in a study of blood T cells in healthy people across ages. Study outcomes and limitations: Diversity figures derived from one million T cells were judged to underestimate the true value.

About this clonotype itself: What it binds is not known.

With a J-beta primer mix and a sample-barcoded 5' primer, a second PCR ran roughly 6 to 12 cycles. Each cDNA molecule was tagged by a template-switch adaptor with 12 random nucleotides. TCRdb reanalysed the 5' RACE reads using MiXCR and keeps one entry per CDR3 protein. The table has 1,300,000 or so distinct CDR3 sequences, approximately 63% seen once; the top ten hold over 5%. Caucasian, healthy and from Russia, the donors were aged between about 6 and 90. Per-sample yields of isolated PBMCs were at least 6 million. The specimen sequenced was blood. This clonotype originated in a man younger than 35 in good health.

The CDR3 spells CASSPVSGGARETQYF. CDR3 bases: TGTGCCAGCAGTCCAGTTAGCGGGGGGGCAAGGGAGACCCAGTACTTC. This chain connects TRBV6-2 or TRBV6-3 to TRBJ2-5; 11 bases match TRBD2. V shed 5 bases and J 5 bases; nucleotides not matched to a gene: 10. CDR1 and CDR2 (germline): MNHEY, SVGEGT. CDR3 length: 16 amino acids.